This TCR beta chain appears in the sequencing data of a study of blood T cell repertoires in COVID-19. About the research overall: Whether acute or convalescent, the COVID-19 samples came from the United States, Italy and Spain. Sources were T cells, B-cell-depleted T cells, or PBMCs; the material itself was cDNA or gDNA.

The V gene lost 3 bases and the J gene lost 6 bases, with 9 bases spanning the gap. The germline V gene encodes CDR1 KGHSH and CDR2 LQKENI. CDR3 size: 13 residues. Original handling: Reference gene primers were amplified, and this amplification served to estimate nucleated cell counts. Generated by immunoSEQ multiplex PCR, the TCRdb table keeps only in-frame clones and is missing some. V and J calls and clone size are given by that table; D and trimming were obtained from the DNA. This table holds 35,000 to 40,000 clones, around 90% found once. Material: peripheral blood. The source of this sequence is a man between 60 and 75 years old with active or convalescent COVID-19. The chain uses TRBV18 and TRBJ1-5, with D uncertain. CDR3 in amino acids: CASSPSGGQPQHF. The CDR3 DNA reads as TGTGCCAGCTCACCCTCTGGCGGTCAGCCCCAGCATTTT.